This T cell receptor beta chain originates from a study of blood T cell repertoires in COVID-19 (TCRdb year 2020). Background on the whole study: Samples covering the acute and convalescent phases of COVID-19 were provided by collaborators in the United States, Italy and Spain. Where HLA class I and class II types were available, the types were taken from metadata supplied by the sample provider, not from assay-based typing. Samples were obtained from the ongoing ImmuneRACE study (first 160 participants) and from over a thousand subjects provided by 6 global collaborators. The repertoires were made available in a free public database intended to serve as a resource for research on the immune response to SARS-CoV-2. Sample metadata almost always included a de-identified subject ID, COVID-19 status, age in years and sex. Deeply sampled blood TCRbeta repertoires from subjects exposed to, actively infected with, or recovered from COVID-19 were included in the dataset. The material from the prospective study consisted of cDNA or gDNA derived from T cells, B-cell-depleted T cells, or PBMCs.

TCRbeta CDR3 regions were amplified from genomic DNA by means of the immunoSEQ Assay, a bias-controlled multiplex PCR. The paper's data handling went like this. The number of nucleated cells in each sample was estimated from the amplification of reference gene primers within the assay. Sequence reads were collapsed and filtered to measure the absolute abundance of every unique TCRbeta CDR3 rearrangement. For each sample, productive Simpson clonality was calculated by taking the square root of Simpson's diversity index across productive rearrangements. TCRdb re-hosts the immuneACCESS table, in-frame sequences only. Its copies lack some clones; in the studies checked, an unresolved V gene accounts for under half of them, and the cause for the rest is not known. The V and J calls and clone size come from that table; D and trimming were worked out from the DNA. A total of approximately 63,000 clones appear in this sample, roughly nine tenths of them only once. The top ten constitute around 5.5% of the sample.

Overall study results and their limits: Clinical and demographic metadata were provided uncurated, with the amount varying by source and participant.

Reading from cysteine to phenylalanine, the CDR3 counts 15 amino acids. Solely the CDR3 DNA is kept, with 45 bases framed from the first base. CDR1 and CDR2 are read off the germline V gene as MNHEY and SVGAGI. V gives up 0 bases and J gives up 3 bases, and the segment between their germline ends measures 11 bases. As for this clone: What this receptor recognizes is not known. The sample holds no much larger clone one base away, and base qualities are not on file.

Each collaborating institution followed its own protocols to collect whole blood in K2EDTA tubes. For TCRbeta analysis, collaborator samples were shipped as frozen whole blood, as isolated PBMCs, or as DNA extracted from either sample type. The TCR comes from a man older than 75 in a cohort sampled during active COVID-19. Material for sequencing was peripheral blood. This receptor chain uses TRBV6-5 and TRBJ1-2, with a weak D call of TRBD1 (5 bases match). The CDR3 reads CASSYSTREDYGYTF. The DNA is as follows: TGTGCCAGCAGTTACTCGACCAGGGAGGACTATGGCTACACCTTC.